These T cell receptor beta chains were read from a single sample in a study of shared clonotypes between healthy human individuals. TCRdb keeps only in-frame clones here, not all; method: immunoSEQ multiplex PCR. The repertoire holds about 1.5 million clones, with about 98% as singletons. The sample consisted of naive CD4+ T cells sorted from blood. These receptors were collected from a man in his thirties or forties in good health. Both conserved end residues are part of each CDR3.

V: TRBV20-1
CDR3: CSGDTGTSQFF

V: TRBV18
CDR3: CASSPPNGRTSYEQYF

V: TRBV5-6
CDR3: CASSHTATRDEKLFF

V: TRBV6-5
CDR3: CASSDYFQETQYF

V: TRBV14
CDR3: CASSQPPGVQYF

V: TRBV28
CDR3: CASSSSGAEGYEQYF

V: TRBV7-2
CDR3: CASSRPGTRINEQYF

V: TRBV27
CDR3: CASSLVRWSPNNEQFF

V: TRBV7-9
CDR3: CASSESRTGKQETQYF

V: TRBV7-2
CDR3: CASSLGGQGADGYTF

V: TRBV5-8
CDR3: CASSFWWDTSAYEQYF

V: TRBV28
CDR3: CASSLMGQRQETQYF

V: TRBV19
CDR3: CASSISGTTGELFF

V: TRBV19
CDR3: CASTSNGQGVYGYTF

V: TRBV7-2
CDR3: CASSLGMGTDTQYF

V: TRBV11-3
CDR3: CASSLENSYEQYF

V: TRBV28
CDR3: CASSLIGSSGSGEQFF

V: TRBV29-1
CDR3: CSVQGRATDTQYF

V: TRBV7-7
CDR3: CASSFNEYTEAFF

V: TRBV5-4
CDR3: CASSGNTGGTGQQETQYF

V: TRBV25-1
CDR3: CASSGLAGEVVGELFF

V: TRBV5-4
CDR3: CASSRTSGLSSYEQYF

V: TRBV7-2
CDR3: CASSFRDYQNNEQFF

V: TRBV9
CDR3: CASSVSGSYNEQFF

V: TRBV25-1
CDR3: CASSLTGTGNQPQHF

V: TRBV5-1
CDR3: CASTLRGQGAGTGELFF

V: TRBV23-1
CDR3: CASSPVAGYERTGELFF

V: TRBV27
CDR3: CASSTLKPFTGELFF

V: TRBV7-2
CDR3: CASSFFKGTDTQYF

V: TRBV27
CDR3: CASSFTGSGNTIYF

V: TRBV18
CDR3: CASSPSGSGVLGEQFF

V: TRBV6-5
CDR3: CASSWQGVNTEAFF

V: TRBV7-9
CDR3: CASRGGGGETQYF

V: TRBV5-8
CDR3: CASRPGLSNQPQHF

V: TRBV7-9
CDR3: CASSPGLLAGAYEQYF

V: TRBV30
CDR3: CAWSGDRGLGNTIYF

V: TRBV6-5
CDR3: CASSPSPPGELFF

V: TRBV5-6
CDR3: CASSLIIGQGSTDTQYF

V: TRBV28
CDR3: CASGTAPVNTEAFF

V: TRBV7-3
CDR3: CASSFLSGDSYEQYF

V: TRBV18
CDR3: CASSPFPADPDTQYF

V: TRBV10-3
CDR3: CAIKISAYNEQFF

V: TRBV30
CDR3: CAWSVRKETQYF

V: TRBV5-1
CDR3: CASSEDRVSAGELFF

V: TRBV15
CDR3: CATSRRGRGTGELFF

V: TRBV29-1
CDR3: CSVPPSGGGNTGELFF

V: TRBV6-1
CDR3: CASSEAEWSTTGELFF

V: TRBV5-5
CDR3: CASSLVFTAHQETQYF

V: TRBV6-5
CDR3: CASSRQGRELFF

V: TRBV7-3
CDR3: CASSMGHSPYNEQFF

V: TRBV6-1
CDR3: CASSEYRRTGLSNEKLFF

V: TRBV7-7
CDR3: CASSFLTGELFF

V: TRBV19
CDR3: CASIGGSSYNEQFF

V: TRBV19
CDR3: CASSIGGQGIPQPQHF

V: TRBV6-1
CDR3: CASKQQGFSYNEQFF

V: TRBV4-1
CDR3: CASSKTGATNEKLFF

V: TRBV30
CDR3: CAWSGGRAGGTETQYF

V: TRBV2
CDR3: CASTGDMNTEAFF

V: TRBV27
CDR3: CASSLSRLGVKLFF